This T cell receptor beta chain was recorded in a study of cytomegalovirus exposure and HLA in healthy donors. This CDR3 comprises 14 residues. V lost 6 bases to trimming and J lost 7 bases; unmatched junction nucleotides: 7. Germline CDR1 is ENHRY and CDR2 is SYGVKD. The PCR had 60 Vbeta and 13 Jbeta primers. Only in-frame clones appear in the TCRdb table, and some are missing; sequencing was by immunoSEQ multiplex PCR. The table has 160,000 or so clones, around 78% seen once; the top ten hold 5.5% to 7.5%. The rearrangement joins TRBV10-3 to TRBJ2-7; 12 bases map to TRBD1. The sample consisted of PBMCs. The origin of this receptor is a middle-aged woman in good health and CMV-seropositive. The chain's CDR3 is CAISGTGGLKEQYF. The CDR3 DNA sequence: TGTGCCATCAGCGGGACAGGGGGCTTAAAAGAGCAGTACTTC.